These 11 T cell receptor beta chains were sequenced from one sample in a study of blood T cell repertoires in COVID-19 (dated by TCRdb to the early 2020s). The library was made by the immunoSEQ multiplex PCR assay. TCRdb holds this immuneACCESS table with in-frame rearrangements only. Some clones are missing; in checked studies, unresolved V genes explain under half, and the rest has no known cause. The sample profile shows about 130,000 clones; roughly nine tenths of them were found once. The ten largest clones take up 4% to 5% of the sample. The sequenced sample consisted of peripheral blood. All receptors come from a man aged 55 to 69 with COVID-19, enrolled during active disease.

This clone is a singleton in its sample. This chain joins TRBV12-5 and TRBJ2-7, with TRBD2 matching 9 bases. The V gene's germline CDR1 is LGHNT and CDR2 FRNRAP. This CDR3 is built from 14 residues. Trimming removed 3 bases from V and 3 bases from J; junction bases left unmatched: 3. CDR3 nucleotide sequence: TGTGCTAGTGGTTTTCGACTAGCGGACTACGAGCAGTACTTC. Translation gives CASGFRLADYEQYF.

The V gene is TRBV6-2 or TRBV6-3, the J gene TRBJ1-2; no clear D gene. The V gene lost 2 bases and the J gene lost 2 bases, with 6 bases spanning the gap. The CDR3 totals 13 residues. The germline CDR1 and CDR2 sequences are MNHEY and SVGEGT. As DNA, the CDR3 is TGTGCCAGCAGTTACCGGCGGAACTATGGCTACACCTTC. It yields the protein CASSYRRNYGYTF.

This clone was seen a single time. V is TRBV18 and J is TRBJ2-7; D unresolved. Trimming cost V 2 bases and J 0 bases, with 11 bases left between them. Looked up from germline, CDR1 is KGHSH and CDR2 is LQKENI. The CDR3 has 15 residues. CDR3 protein: CASSPLTGSSYEQYF. The CDR3 nucleotides read TGTGCCAGCTCACCATTGACTGGAAGCTCCTACGAGCAGTACTTC.

The J gene is TRBJ2-7, the V gene TRBV7-8; possibly TRBD2 for D (6 bases). This CDR3 is built from 13 residues. Germline CDR1 SGHVS, CDR2 FQNEAQ. The V and J ends lost 0 bases and 6 bases respectively, with 9 bases between them. The CDR3 sequence is CASSLAGGAEQYF. The CDR3 nucleotides read TGTGCCAGCAGCTTAGCGGGAGGTGCCGAGCAGTACTTC.

The CDR3 nucleotides read TGTGCCACCAGTGACCCCCCAGGGTCCAACTCTGGGGCCAACGTCCTGACTTTC. The encoded protein is CATSDPPGSNSGANVLTF. The chain joins TRBV24-1 to TRBJ2-6; D is perhaps TRBD1 (5 bases). The CDR3 loop spans 18 amino acids. Germline loops: CDR1 KGHDR, CDR2 SFDVKD. Between the trimmed V and J ends, which lost 4 bases and 0 bases, there was a span of 15 bases.

This clone was seen more than once but under ten times. This chain links TRBV6-5 with TRBJ1-1; D ambiguous. The V end was cut by 6 bases, the J end by 7 bases, with 9 bases between. Germline CDR1 MNHEY, CDR2 SVGAGI. The CDR3 sequence is 11 residues long. The CDR3 DNA follows: TGTGCCAGCAGAGCGAGTTTTGAAGCTTTCTTT. This codes for CASRASFEAFF.

This chain connects TRBV10-3 to TRBJ2-1; TRBD2 matches at 13 bases. This CDR3 has 18 amino acids. Germline trimming cut 3 bases from V and 7 bases from J; bases unmatched to any gene: 12. Germline CDR1 ENHRY, CDR2 SYGVKD. CDR3 sequence reads: CAISDASGLAGVGNEQFF. The CDR3 DNA is TGTGCCATCAGTGACGCCTCTGGACTAGCGGGAGTCGGAAATGAGCAGTTCTTC.

A few counts support this clone. This rearrangement joins TRBV5-1 to TRBJ1-3, with a weak D call TRBD1 (6 bases). The V end was cut by 3 bases, the J end by 9 bases, with 22 bases between. Germline values: CDR1 SGHRS, CDR2 YFSETQ. The CDR3 extends over 16 amino acids. CDR3 sequence reads: CASSSLGLERGATIYF. DNA for the CDR3: TGCGCCAGCAGCTCCCTGGGATTGGAACGGGGGGCCACCATATATTTT.

The chain joins TRBV15 to TRBJ1-1; D is uncertain. There are 13 residues in the CDR3. V was clipped by 1 base and J by 5 bases, with 8 bases between them. Germline CDR1 and CDR2: LNHNV and YYDKDF (reference sequence). Here the CDR3 DNA reads TGTGCCACCAGCAGAGTAGGCGGGACTGAAGCTTTCTTT. Protein sequence: CATSRVGGTEAFF.

The rearrangement joins TRBV30 to TRBJ2-7, with 12 bases matching TRBD2. The length of the CDR3 is 15 residues. The germline V gene has CDR1 GTSNPN and CDR2 SVGIG (reference sequence). J was trimmed by 6 bases and V by 5 bases; bases with no gene match: 11. Here the CDR3 reads CAWSHWTSGKSEQYF. For the CDR3, the DNA is TGTGCCTGGTCCCATTGGACTAGCGGGAAGAGCGAGCAGTACTTC.

This clone was counted once. One end of the junction is discordant with germline, which a read error may explain. CDR3 DNA: TGCGCCAGCAGCTTGGAGGGCAGGGAGGTGTGGGACTTC. This translates into CASSLEGREVWDF. The chain carries TRBV5-1 and TRBJ1-2, with a tentative D call TRBD1 (5 bases). The germline V gene has CDR1 SGHRS and CDR2 YFSETQ. CDR3 size: 13 residues.